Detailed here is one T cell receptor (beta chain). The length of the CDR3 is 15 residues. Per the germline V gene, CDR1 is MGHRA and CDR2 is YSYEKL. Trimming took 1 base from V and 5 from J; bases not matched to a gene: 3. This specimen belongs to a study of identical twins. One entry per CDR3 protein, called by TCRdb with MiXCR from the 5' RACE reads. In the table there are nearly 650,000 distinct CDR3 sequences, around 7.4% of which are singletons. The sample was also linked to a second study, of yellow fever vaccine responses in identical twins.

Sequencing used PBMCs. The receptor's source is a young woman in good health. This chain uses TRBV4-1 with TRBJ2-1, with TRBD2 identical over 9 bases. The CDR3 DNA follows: TGCGCCAGCAGCCAAGGACTAGCGGAGGACAATGAGCAGTTCTTC. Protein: CASSQGLAEDNEQFF.